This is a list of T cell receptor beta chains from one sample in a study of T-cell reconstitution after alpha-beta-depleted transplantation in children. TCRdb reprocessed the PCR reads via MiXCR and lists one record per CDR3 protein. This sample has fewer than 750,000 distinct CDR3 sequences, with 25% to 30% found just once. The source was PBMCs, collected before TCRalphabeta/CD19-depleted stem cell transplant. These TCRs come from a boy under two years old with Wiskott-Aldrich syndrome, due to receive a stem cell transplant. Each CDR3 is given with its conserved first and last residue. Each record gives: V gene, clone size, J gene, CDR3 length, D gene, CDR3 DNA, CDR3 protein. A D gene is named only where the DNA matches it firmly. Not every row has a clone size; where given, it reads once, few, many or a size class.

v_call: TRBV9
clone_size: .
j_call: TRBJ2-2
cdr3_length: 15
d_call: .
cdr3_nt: TGTGCCAGCAGCGTAGAGTCCCGGATCACCGGGGAGCTGTTTTTT
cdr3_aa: CASSVESRITGELFF

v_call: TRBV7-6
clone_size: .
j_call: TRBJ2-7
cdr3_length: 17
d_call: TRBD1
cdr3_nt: TGTGCCAGCAGCTTAGGGCAACGTCCCGGGACAGGGGTCGAGCAGTACTTC
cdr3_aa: CASSLGQRPGTGVEQYF

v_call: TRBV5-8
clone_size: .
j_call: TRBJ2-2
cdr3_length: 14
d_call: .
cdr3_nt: TGTGCCAGCAGCCTCGGGATTTACACCGGGGAGCTGTTTTTT
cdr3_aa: CASSLGIYTGELFF

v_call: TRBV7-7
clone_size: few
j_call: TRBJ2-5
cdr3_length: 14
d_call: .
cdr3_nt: TGTGCCAGCAGCACCCAGGCGGGCGAGGAGACCCAGTACTTC
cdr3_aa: CASSTQAGEETQYF

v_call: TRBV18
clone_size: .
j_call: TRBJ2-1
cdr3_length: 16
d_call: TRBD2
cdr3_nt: TGTGCCAGCTCACCACCCTGGGGAGGGCTTCACAATGAGCAGTTCTTC
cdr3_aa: CASSPPWGGLHNEQFF

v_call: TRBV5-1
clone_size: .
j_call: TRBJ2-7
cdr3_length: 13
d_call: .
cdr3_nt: TGCGCCAGCGGCCGGGACAACTCCTACGAGCAGTACTTC
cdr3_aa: CASGRDNSYEQYF

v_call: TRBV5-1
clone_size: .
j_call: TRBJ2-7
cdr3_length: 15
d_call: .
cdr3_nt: TGCGCCAGCAGCTTGGTCGACTCCCCGACCCGGGAGCAGTACTTC
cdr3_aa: CASSLVDSPTREQYF

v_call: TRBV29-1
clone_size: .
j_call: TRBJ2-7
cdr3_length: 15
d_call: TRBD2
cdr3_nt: TGCAGCGTTGCCCGGACTAGCGGATACCCCTACGAGCAGTACTTC
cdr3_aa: CSVARTSGYPYEQYF

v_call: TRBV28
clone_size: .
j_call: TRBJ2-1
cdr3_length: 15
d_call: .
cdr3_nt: TGTGCCAGCAGTCCCCCAGGGGAAGGATCCAATGAGCAGTTCTTC
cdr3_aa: CASSPPGEGSNEQFF

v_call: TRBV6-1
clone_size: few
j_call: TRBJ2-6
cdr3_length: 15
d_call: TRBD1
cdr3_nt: TGTGCCAGCAGGGAACAGGGGGCTGGGGCCAACGTCCTGACTTTC
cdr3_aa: CASREQGAGANVLTF

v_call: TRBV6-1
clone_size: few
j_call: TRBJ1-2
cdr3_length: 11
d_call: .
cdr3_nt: TGTGCCAGCAGGAGGGTCCATGGCTACACCTTC
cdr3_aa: CASRRVHGYTF

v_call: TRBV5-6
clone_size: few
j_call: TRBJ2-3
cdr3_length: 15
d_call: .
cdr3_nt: TGTGCCAGCAGCCCCCTGGGGCGAAGCACAGATACGCAGTATTTT
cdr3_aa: CASSPLGRSTDTQYF

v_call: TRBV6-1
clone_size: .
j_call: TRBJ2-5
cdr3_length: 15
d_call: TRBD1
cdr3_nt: TGTGCCAGCAGCCTAAACAGGGGACGAGGAGAGACCCAGTACTTC
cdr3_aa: CASSLNRGRGETQYF

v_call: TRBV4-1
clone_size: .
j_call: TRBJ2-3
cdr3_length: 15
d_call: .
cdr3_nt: TGCGCCAGCAGCCAAGTCGGTTCTAGCACAGATACGCAGTATTTT
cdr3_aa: CASSQVGSSTDTQYF

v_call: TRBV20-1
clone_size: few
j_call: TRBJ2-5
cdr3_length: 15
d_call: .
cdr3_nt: TGCAGTGCCAGGGGACGGACTAGTGGGCAAGAGACCCAGTACTTC
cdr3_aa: CSARGRTSGQETQYF

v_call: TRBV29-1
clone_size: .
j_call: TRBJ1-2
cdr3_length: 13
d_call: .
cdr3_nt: TGCAGCGCCCAGGACAGAGAGAGGAATGGCTACACCTTC
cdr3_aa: CSAQDRERNGYTF

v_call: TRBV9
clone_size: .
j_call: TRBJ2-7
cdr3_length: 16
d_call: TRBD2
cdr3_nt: TGTGCCAGCAGCGTAGAGGCGGGAGGGTACCCCTACGAGCAGTACTTC
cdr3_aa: CASSVEAGGYPYEQYF

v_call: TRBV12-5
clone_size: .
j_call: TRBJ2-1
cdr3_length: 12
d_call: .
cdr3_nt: TGTGCTAGTGGTTTTTCAGGACGTGAGCAGTTCTTC
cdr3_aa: CASGFSGREQFF

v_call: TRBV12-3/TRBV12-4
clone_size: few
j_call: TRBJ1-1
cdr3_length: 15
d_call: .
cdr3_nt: TGTGCCAGCAGTTTCTTACAGGGTGGTAGCACTGAAGCTTTCTTT
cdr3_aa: CASSFLQGGSTEAFF

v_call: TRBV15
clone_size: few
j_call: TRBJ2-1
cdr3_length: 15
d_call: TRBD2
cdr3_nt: TGTGCCACCAGGATAAGACTAGCGGGACGAAATGAGCAGTTCTTC
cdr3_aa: CATRIRLAGRNEQFF

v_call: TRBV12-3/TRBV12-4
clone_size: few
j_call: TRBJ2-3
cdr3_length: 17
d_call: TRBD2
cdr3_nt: TGTGCCAGCAGTTTACCTAGCGGGAGGGCCTCCACAGATACGCAGTATTTT
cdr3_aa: CASSLPSGRASTDTQYF

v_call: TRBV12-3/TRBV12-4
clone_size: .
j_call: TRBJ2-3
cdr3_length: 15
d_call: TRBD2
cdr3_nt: TGTGCCATCACCCGACTAGCGGGGGGCACAGATACGCAGTATTTT
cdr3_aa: CAITRLAGGTDTQYF

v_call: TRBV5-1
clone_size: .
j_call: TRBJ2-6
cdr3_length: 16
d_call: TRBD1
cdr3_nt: TGCGCCAGCAGCTTGCCGGGACAGGCGGGCGCCAACGTCCTGACTTTC
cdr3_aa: CASSLPGQAGANVLTF

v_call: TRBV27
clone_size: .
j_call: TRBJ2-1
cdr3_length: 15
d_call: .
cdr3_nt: TGTGCCAGCAGTTTGCGACAGGATCTTGGGAATGAGCAGTTCTTC
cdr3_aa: CASSLRQDLGNEQFF

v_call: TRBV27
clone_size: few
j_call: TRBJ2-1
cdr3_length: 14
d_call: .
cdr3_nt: TGTGCCAGCAGCTTCGAAAGAGCCTACAATGAGCAGTTCTTC
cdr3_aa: CASSFERAYNEQFF

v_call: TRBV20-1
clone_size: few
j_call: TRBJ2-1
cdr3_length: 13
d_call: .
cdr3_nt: TGCAGTGCTAGAGAGGGATTGTACAATGAGCAGTTCTTC
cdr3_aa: CSAREGLYNEQFF

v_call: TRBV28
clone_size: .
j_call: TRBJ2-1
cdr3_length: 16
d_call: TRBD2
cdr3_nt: TGTGCCAGCAGTGAACTAGCGGGAGGAGAACACAATGAGCAGTTCTTC
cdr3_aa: CASSELAGGEHNEQFF

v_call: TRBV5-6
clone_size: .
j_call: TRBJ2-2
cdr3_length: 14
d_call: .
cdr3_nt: TGTGCCAGCAGCTCACCGACAGGAGCCGGGGAGCTGTTTTTT
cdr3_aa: CASSSPTGAGELFF